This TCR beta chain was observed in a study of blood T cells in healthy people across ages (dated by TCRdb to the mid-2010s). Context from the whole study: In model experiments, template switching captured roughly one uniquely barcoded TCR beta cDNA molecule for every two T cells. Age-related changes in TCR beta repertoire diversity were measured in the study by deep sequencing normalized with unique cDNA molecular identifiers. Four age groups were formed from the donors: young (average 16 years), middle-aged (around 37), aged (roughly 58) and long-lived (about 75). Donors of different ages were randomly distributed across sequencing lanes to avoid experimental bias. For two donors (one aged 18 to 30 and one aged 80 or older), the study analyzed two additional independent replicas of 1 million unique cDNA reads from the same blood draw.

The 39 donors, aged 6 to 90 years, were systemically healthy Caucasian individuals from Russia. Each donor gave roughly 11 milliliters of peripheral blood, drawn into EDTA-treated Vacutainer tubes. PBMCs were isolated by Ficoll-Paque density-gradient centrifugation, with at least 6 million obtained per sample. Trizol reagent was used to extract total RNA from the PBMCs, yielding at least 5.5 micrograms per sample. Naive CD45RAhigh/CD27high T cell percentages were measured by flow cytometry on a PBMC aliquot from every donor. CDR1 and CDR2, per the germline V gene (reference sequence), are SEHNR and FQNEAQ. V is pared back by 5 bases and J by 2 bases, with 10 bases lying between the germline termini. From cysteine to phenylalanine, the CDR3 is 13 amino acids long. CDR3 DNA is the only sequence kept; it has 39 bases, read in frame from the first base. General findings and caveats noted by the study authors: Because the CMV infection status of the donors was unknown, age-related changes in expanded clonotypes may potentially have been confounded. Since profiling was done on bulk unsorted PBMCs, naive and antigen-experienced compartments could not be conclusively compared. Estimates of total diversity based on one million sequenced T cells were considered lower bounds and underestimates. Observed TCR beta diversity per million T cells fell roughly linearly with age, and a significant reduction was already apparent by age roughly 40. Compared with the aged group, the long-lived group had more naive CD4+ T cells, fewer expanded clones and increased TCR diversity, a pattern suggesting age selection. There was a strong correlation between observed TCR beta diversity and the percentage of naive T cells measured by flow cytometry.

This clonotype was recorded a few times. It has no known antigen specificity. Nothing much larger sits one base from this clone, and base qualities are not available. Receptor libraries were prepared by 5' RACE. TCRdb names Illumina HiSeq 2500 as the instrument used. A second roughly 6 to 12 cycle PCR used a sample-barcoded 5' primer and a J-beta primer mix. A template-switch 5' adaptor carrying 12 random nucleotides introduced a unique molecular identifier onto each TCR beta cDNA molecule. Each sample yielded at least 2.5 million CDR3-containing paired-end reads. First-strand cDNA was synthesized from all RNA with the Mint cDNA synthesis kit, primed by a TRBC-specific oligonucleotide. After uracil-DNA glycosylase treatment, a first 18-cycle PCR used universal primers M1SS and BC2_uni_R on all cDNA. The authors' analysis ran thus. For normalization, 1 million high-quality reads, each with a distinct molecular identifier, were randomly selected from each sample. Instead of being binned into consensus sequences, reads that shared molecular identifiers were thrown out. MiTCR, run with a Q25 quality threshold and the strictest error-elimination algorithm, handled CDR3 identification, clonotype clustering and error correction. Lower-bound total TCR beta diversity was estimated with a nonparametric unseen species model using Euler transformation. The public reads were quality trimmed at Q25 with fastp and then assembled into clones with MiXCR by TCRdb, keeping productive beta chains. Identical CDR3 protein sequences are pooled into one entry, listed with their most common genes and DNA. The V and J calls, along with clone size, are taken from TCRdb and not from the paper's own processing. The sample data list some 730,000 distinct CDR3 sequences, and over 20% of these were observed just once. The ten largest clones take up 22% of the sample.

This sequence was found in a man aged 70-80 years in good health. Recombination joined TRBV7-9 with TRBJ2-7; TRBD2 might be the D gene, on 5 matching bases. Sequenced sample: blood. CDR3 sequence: CASSRTSTYEQYF. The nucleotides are TGTGCCAGCAGCCGGACTTCCACCTACGAGCAGTACTTC. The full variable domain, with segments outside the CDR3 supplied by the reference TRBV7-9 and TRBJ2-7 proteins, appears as DTGVSQNPRHKITKRGQNVTFRCDPISEHNRLYWYRQTLGQGPEFLTYFQNEAQLEKSRLLSDRFSAERPKGSFSTLEIQRTEQGDSAMYLCASSRTSTYEQYFGPGTRLTVT.